This T cell receptor (beta chain) came from a study of control samples from healthy donors and cancer patients. CDR3 length: 15 residues. Germline CDR1 and CDR2: MNHEY and SVGAGI. V was trimmed by 6 bases and J by 0 bases, leaving 13 bases between them. The protocol was immunoSEQ multiplex PCR, while the TCRdb copy is restricted to in-frame clones and leaves out a portion. The sample shows roughly 100,000 clones, 80% to 95% of them seen only once. Source material: blood. This TCR came from a human donor in good health. The donor label of this sample is uncertain. The rearrangement links TRBV6-5 to TRBJ2-3, with a tentative D call TRBD1 (5 bases). In DNA form, the CDR3 reads TGTGCCAGCAGCCCCGACAGACCTAGCACAGATACGCAGTATTTT. This encodes CASSPDRPSTDTQYF.